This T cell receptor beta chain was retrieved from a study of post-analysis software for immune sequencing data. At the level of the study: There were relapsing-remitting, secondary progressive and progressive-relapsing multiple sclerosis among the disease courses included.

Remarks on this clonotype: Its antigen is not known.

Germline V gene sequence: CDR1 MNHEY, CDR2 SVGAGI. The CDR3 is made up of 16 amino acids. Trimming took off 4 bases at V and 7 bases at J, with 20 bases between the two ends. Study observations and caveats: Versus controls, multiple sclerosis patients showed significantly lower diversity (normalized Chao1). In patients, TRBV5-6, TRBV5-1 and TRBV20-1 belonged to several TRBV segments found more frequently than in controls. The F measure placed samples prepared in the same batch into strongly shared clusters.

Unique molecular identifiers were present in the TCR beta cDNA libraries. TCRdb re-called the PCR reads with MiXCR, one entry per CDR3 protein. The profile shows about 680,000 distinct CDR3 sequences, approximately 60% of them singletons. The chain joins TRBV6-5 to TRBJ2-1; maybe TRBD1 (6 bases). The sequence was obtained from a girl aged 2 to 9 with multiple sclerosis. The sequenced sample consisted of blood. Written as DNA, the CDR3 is TGTGCCAGCAGTTCCTACTTCCAGGGGATTAGGAATGAGCAGTTCTTC. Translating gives CASSSYFQGIRNEQFF.